The 17 T cell receptor beta chains below all came from one sample that was sequenced in a study of T cell responses to AZD1222 COVID-19 vaccine. Measured with immunoSEQ multiplex PCR; TCRdb has only the in-frame clones, and not every one. Of approximately 100,000 clones in the sample, approximately 89% are singletons; the top ten hold about 20%. Sequencing was performed on peripheral blood, taken on day 0 of AZD1222 vaccination. Receptor source: an adult in good health.

The V and J genes are TRBV3-1 (or the pseudogene TRBV3-2) and TRBJ2-2; D is tentatively TRBD1 or TRBD2 (5 bases each). V lost 6 bases and J 1 base, leaving 9 bases between the germline ends. The CDR3 consists of 14 residues. Looked up from germline, CDR1 is LGHDT and CDR2 is YNNKEL (reference sequence). In nucleotides, the CDR3 is TGTGCCAGCAGACGGGACGTGAACACCGGGGAGCTGTTTTTT. Protein product: CASRRDVNTGELFF.

The chain has TRBV4-1 and TRBJ1-1; unclear D gene. This CDR3 is built from 13 residues. The germline V gene encodes CDR1 MGHRA and CDR2 YSYEKL. V was clipped by 0 bases and J by 3 bases, with 5 bases between them. The CDR3 DNA is TGCGCCAGCAGCCAAGATCTGTACACTGAAGCTTTCTTT. Translating gives CASSQDLYTEAFF.

This chain uses TRBV10-1 with TRBJ2-5; D possibly corresponds to TRBD1 (5 bases). V lost 3 bases and J 1 base, leaving 9 bases between the germline ends. The CDR3 covers 14 residues. Germline V lookup: CDR1 WNHNN, CDR2 SYGVQD (reference sequence). CDR3 in amino acids: CASSEGATQETQYF. The CDR3 nucleotides read TGCGCCAGCAGTGAAGGGGCTACCCAAGAGACCCAGTACTTC.

The rearrangement uses TRBV7-3 and TRBJ2-5; the match to TRBD1 covers 8 bases. The V and J ends lost 5 bases and 5 bases, in that order; junction bases with no gene match: 7. The CDR3 has 14 amino acids. Germline loops: CDR1 SGHTA, CDR2 FQGTGA. The CDR3 bases are TGTGCCAGCAGCCCACAGGGGGGCTCGGAGACCCAGTACTTC. Protein sequence: CASSPQGGSETQYF.

The chain combines TRBV18 with TRBJ2-2; TRBD1 matches 8 bases. The junction had 1 base not matched to a gene; V was cut back by 3 bases and J by 1 base. This CDR3 has 15 amino acids. From germline, CDR1 is KGHSH and CDR2 LQKENI. The CDR3 DNA follows: TGTGCCAGCTCACCCGGGACAGGGAACACCGGGGAGCTGTTTTTT. Its protein product is CASSPGTGNTGELFF.

The gene calls are TRBV27 and TRBJ2-2; a weak D match, TRBD1 (6 bases). The germline V gene encodes CDR1 MNHEY and CDR2 SMNVEV (reference sequence). Trimming shortened V by 7 bases and J by 1 base, and 7 bases separated the two germline ends. This CDR3 has 13 amino acids. CDR3 residues: CASKGGNTGELFF. DNA of the CDR3: TGTGCCAGCAAAGGGGGGAACACCGGGGAGCTGTTTTTT.

This clone occurred once. The genes are TRBV10-3 and TRBJ2-7, with D perhaps given as TRBD1 or TRBD2 (5 bases each). V lost 8 bases and J lost 0, with 11 bases in between. Germline loops: CDR1 ENHRY, CDR2 SYGVKD. There are 13 residues in the CDR3. Here the CDR3 reads CAIGTVSSYEQYF. For the CDR3, the DNA is TGTGCCATCGGGACCGTGAGCTCCTACGAGCAGTACTTC.

This chain uses TRBV7-9 with TRBJ2-1, with 10 bases identical to TRBD2. This CDR3 is 15 amino acids long. Germline V gives CDR1 SEHNR, CDR2 FQNEAQ (reference sequence). V lost 1 base and J lost 9; bases outside the gene matches: 6. The CDR3: CASSLDLAGVSEQFF. The CDR3 DNA reads TGTGCCAGCAGCTTAGATCTAGCGGGAGTCTCTGAGCAGTTCTTC.

This chain joins TRBV5-4 and TRBJ2-7; 12 nucleotides match TRBD2. V lost 0 bases to trimming and J lost 7 bases; unmatched junction nucleotides: 11. Germline V lookup: CDR1 SGHNT, CDR2 YYREEE (reference sequence). The CDR3 consists of 17 residues. The DNA for the CDR3 is TGTGCCAGCAGCTTGGAGGCTAGCGGGAGGGCATTTGTAGAGCAGTACTTC. Translating it yields CASSLEASGRAFVEQYF.

This clone was seen a single time. This chain uses TRBV12-3 or TRBV12-4 with TRBJ1-2, with 7 bases identical to TRBD1. After removal of 7 bases from V and 4 bases from J, the junction contained 6 bases not matched to a gene. This CDR3 is built from 13 residues. The CDR3 DNA follows: TGTGCCAGCACCACAGGGGAAGTCTATGGCTACACCTTC. Its protein product is CASTTGEVYGYTF.

The rearrangement uses TRBV7-9 and TRBJ1-2, with 8 bases identical to TRBD1. This CDR3 contains 16 residues. After removal of 6 bases from V and 0 bases from J, the junction contained 9 bases not matched to a gene. CDR1 and CDR2 (germline): SEHNR, FQNEAQ (reference sequence). CDR3 sequence reads: CASRPGGAVSNYGYTF. For the CDR3, the DNA is TGTGCCAGCAGGCCAGGGGGCGCAGTATCTAACTATGGCTACACCTTC.

In DNA form, the CDR3 reads TGTGCCAGCAGAACAATTGACACCTCTGGGGCCAACGTCCTGACTTTC. This codes for CASRTIDTSGANVLTF. The chain combines TRBV2 with TRBJ2-6; D remains ambiguous. The CDR3 has 16 amino acids. Germline V lookup: CDR1 SNHLY, CDR2 FYNNEI. V lost 6 bases to trimming and J lost 0 bases, with 12 bases between them.

CDR3 in DNA: TGCGCCAGCAGCCAAGAGGGACAGGGGACCCGCCTTTCTGGAAACACCATATATTTT. This translates into CASSQEGQGTRLSGNTIYF. The chain is built from TRBV4-3 and TRBJ1-3; 10 bases fit TRBD1. The V and J ends lost 0 bases and 1 base, in that order; junction bases with no gene match: 9. The CDR3 has 19 residues. Germline V CDR1 and CDR2: LGHNA, YSLEER.

The chain is built from TRBV19 and TRBJ1-1; D is undetermined. The germline gives CDR1 LNHDA, CDR2 SQIVND (reference sequence). The CDR3 runs to 14 residues. Deletions cut 1 base from V and 4 bases from J, with 10 bases between. In nucleotides, the CDR3 is TGTGCCAGTAGTATAGCGTGGGAGGCCACTGAAGCTTTCTTT. It specifies CASSIAWEATEAFF.

This clone was counted a few times. The V call is TRBV7-8, the J call TRBJ2-3, with TRBD2 matching 8 bases. Germline trimming cut 6 bases from V and 2 bases from J; bases unmatched to any gene: 1. CDR1 and CDR2 (germline): SGHVS, FQNEAQ. The CDR3 sequence is 13 residues long. The CDR3 reads CASRTSDTDTQYF. Here the CDR3 DNA reads TGTGCCAGCAGGACTAGCGACACAGATACGCAGTATTTT.

The chain links TRBV19 to TRBJ2-3; 13 nucleotides match TRBD2. The CDR3 extends over 18 amino acids. CDR1 is LNHDA and CDR2 is SQIVND in the germline V gene (reference sequence). V shed 3 bases, J shed 2 bases, and the junction held 8 bases outside the gene matches. CDR3 sequence (DNA): TGTGCCAGTAGTATGGGGACTAGCGGGAATGGTAACACAGATACGCAGTATTTT. Its translation: CASSMGTSGNGNTDTQYF.

The chain links TRBV7-6 to TRBJ2-7; D unclear. Germline CDR1 is SGHVS and CDR2 is FNYEAQ. The CDR3 contains 15 residues. With 6 bases removed from V and 2 bases from J, the gap between germline ends came to 17 bases. This CDR3 is CASSPGDIFTYEQYF. DNA of the CDR3: TGTGCCAGCAGTCCCGGTGACATCTTCACCTACGAGCAGTACTTC.